The rows below give T cell receptor beta chains drawn from one sample of a study of PD-1 blockade in classical Hodgkin lymphoma. Measured with immunoSEQ multiplex PCR; TCRdb has only the in-frame clones, and not every one. The sample lists about 27,000 clones, almost 90% occurring once. Source: CD8+ T cells from blood, taken at baseline. The receptors derive from a human donor with classical Hodgkin lymphoma. CDR3s include the opening cysteine and the closing phenylalanine or tryptophan. Each record gives: clone size, J gene, V gene, D gene, CDR3 DNA, CDR3 protein. A D gene is named only where the DNA matches it firmly. Size is omitted from some rows. Given values are once, few, many or a class for expanded clones.

size: once
J: TRBJ2-6
V: TRBV9
D: -
DNA: TGTGCCAGCAGCGTATCAATCATGGGGTCCGGGGCCAACGTCCTGACTTTC
CDR3: CASSVSIMGSGANVLTF

size: few
J: TRBJ1-2
V: TRBV27
D: -
DNA: TGTGCCAGCAGTTTAGGGGGGACCTATGGCTACACCTTC
CDR3: CASSLGGTYGYTF

size: -
J: TRBJ2-7
V: TRBV6-1
D: -
DNA: TGTGCCAGCAGTGAAGGACAGCCCTACGAGCAGTACTTC
CDR3: CASSEGQPYEQYF

size: -
J: TRBJ2-1
V: TRBV19
D: TRBD2
DNA: TGTGCCAGTGCGCTAGGCGGGAGCGGGTACAATGAGCAGTTCTTC
CDR3: CASALGGSGYNEQFF

size: -
J: TRBJ2-1
V: TRBV28
D: TRBD2
DNA: TGTGCCAGCAGTGCCGATCCGGGACTAGCGGACAATGAGCAGTTCTTC
CDR3: CASSADPGLADNEQFF

size: -
J: TRBJ2-1
V: TRBV9
D: -
DNA: TGTGCCAGCAGCCCCCCGTGGGGGTCGGCCCCCTCCAATGAGCAGTTCTTC
CDR3: CASSPPWGSAPSNEQFF

size: -
J: TRBJ2-7
V: TRBV7-9
D: -
DNA: TGTGCCAGCAGCTTTCGACAGGCAATCTACGAGCAGTACTTC
CDR3: CASSFRQAIYEQYF

size: -
J: TRBJ1-2
V: TRBV5-1
D: -
DNA: TGCGCCAGCAGATCGGGCGCGGATGGCTACACCTTC
CDR3: CASRSGADGYTF

size: -
J: TRBJ2-1
V: TRBV28
D: TRBD2
DNA: TGTGCCAGCAGTTTTGGGACTAGTACAATTGAGCAGTTCTTC
CDR3: CASSFGTSTIEQFF

size: -
J: TRBJ1-2
V: TRBV30
D: -
DNA: TGTGCCTGGAGTGTCGTCAGAGCTGGCTACACCTTC
CDR3: CAWSVVRAGYTF

size: -
J: TRBJ2-1
V: TRBV7-9
D: -
DNA: TGTGCCAGCAGGACCTACAATGAGCAGTTCTTC
CDR3: CASRTYNEQFF

size: -
J: TRBJ1-5
V: TRBV2
D: -
DNA: TGTGCCAGCAGTGATGGATATCAGCCCCAGCATTTT
CDR3: CASSDGYQPQHF

size: -
J: TRBJ2-7
V: TRBV13
D: -
DNA: TGTGCCAGCAGCTTTGCGGGGGAGCAGTACTTC
CDR3: CASSFAGEQYF

size: -
J: TRBJ1-1
V: TRBV2
D: TRBD1
DNA: TGTGCCAGCAGTGAAGGGGGACAGGGACTGAACACTGAAGCTTTCTTT
CDR3: CASSEGGQGLNTEAFF

size: -
J: TRBJ2-1
V: TRBV2
D: -
DNA: TGTGCCAGCAGTGAGCGACGCCTAGACAATGAGCAGTTCTTC
CDR3: CASSERRLDNEQFF

size: -
J: TRBJ1-5
V: TRBV28
D: TRBD1
DNA: TGTGCCAGCAGTTTCGTGGAGGGGGCCCAGCCCCAGCATTTT
CDR3: CASSFVEGAQPQHF

size: -
J: TRBJ2-2
V: TRBV6-6
D: -
DNA: TGTGCCAGCAGTTGGTCCCATGAGGGGGAGCTGTTTTTT
CDR3: CASSWSHEGELFF

size: -
J: TRBJ2-5
V: TRBV7-6
D: -
DNA: TGTGCCAGCAGCTTAGATCTAGAGACCCAGTACTTC
CDR3: CASSLDLETQYF

size: -
J: TRBJ2-5
V: TRBV6-5
D: TRBD2
DNA: TGTGCCAGCAGTTTACTAGCGCAAGAGACCCAGTACTTC
CDR3: CASSLLAQETQYF

size: -
J: TRBJ2-5
V: TRBV28
D: -
DNA: TGTGCCAGCAGTTTCTCCAGGGACGGGGTAGAGACCCAGTACTTC
CDR3: CASSFSRDGVETQYF

size: once
J: TRBJ2-7
V: TRBV5-8
D: -
DNA: TGTGCCAGCAGCGGGGACTGGGAGTTGGTCTACGAGCAGTACTTC
CDR3: CASSGDWELVYEQYF

size: -
J: TRBJ2-7
V: TRBV28
D: -
DNA: TGTGCCAGCAGTTCGCGAGCGTTATACGAGCAGTACTTC
CDR3: CASSSRALYEQYF

size: once
J: TRBJ2-7
V: TRBV28
D: TRBD1
DNA: TGTGCCAGCAGTTTAGGGACAGGGACCTACGAGCAGTACTTC
CDR3: CASSLGTGTYEQYF

size: -
J: TRBJ2-3
V: TRBV4-1
D: -
DNA: TGCGCCAGCAGCCTAAAGTCCGACCTAGATACGCAGTATTTT
CDR3: CASSLKSDLDTQYF

size: -
J: TRBJ2-3
V: TRBV6-5
D: -
DNA: TGTGCCAGCAGTTCCCAAGCGGGTAACACAGATACGCAGTATTTT
CDR3: CASSSQAGNTDTQYF

size: once
J: TRBJ2-1
V: TRBV2
D: -
DNA: TGTGCCAGCAGTGAAGGTGGAGAGCAGTTCTTC
CDR3: CASSEGGEQFF

size: -
J: TRBJ1-5
V: TRBV4-1
D: -
DNA: TGCGCCAGCAGCCTCGGGGCAGGGGTCAATCAGCCCCAGCATTTT
CDR3: CASSLGAGVNQPQHF

size: -
J: TRBJ1-5
V: TRBV19
D: -
DNA: TGTGCCAGTAGTATTGAGCGGGTCCAGCCCCAGCATTTT
CDR3: CASSIERVQPQHF

size: -
J: TRBJ1-3
V: TRBV11-2
D: -
DNA: TGTGCCAGCAGCCCAGGAGACGGGCGCTCTGGAAACACCATATATTTT
CDR3: CASSPGDGRSGNTIYF

size: -
J: TRBJ1-2
V: TRBV19
D: -
DNA: TGTGCCAGCTCTCCTGTGAGGTTTTTCGACTATGGCTACACCTTC
CDR3: CASSPVRFFDYGYTF

size: few
J: TRBJ1-5
V: TRBV19
D: TRBD1
DNA: TGTGCCAGTAGTACGGGACAGGTCATACAGCCCCAGCATTTT
CDR3: CASSTGQVIQPQHF

size: -
J: TRBJ2-5
V: TRBV19
D: TRBD1
DNA: TGTGCCAGTTCCGGGACAGGCCTCCAAGAGACCCAGTACTTC
CDR3: CASSGTGLQETQYF

size: -
J: TRBJ2-2
V: TRBV27
D: -
DNA: TGTGCCAGCAGTTTATGGGGGACCCCAATGAACACCGGGGAGCTGTTTTTT
CDR3: CASSLWGTPMNTGELFF

size: -
J: TRBJ2-7
V: TRBV5-1
D: TRBD2
DNA: TGCGCCAGCAGCTTGGGCAAGCGGGAGGGCCTGGGGGAGCAGTACTTC
CDR3: CASSLGKREGLGEQYF

size: -
J: TRBJ2-5
V: TRBV6-5
D: -
DNA: TGTGCCAGCAGTTCACGCGACCCAGTCGGAGATCACTTC
CDR3: CASSSRDPVGDHF

size: -
J: TRBJ2-5
V: TRBV2
D: TRBD2
DNA: TGTGCCAGCAGTGGAGCGGGAGTCCCCATGGAGACCCAGTACTTC
CDR3: CASSGAGVPMETQYF

size: -
J: TRBJ2-3
V: TRBV6-6
D: -
DNA: TGTGCCAGCAGTTACGATCTTGGCACAGATACGCAGTATTTT
CDR3: CASSYDLGTDTQYF

size: -
J: TRBJ2-2
V: TRBV7-9
D: TRBD2
DNA: TGTGCCAGCAGCTTCTCTAGCGGGTACACCGGGGAGCTGTTTTTT
CDR3: CASSFSSGYTGELFF

size: -
J: TRBJ2-7
V: TRBV6-1
D: TRBD2
DNA: TGTGCCATGGGAGGGCGGGGCGGCTACGAGCAGTACTTC
CDR3: CAMGGRGGYEQYF

size: -
J: TRBJ2-1
V: TRBV9
D: TRBD2
DNA: TGTGCCAGCAGCGTTTACCCTAGCGGCTCCTACAATGAGCAGTTCTTC
CDR3: CASSVYPSGSYNEQFF

size: -
J: TRBJ2-7
V: TRBV28
D: TRBD2
DNA: TGTGCCAGCAGTTACTCGGGACTAGGATCCTACGAGCAGTACTTC
CDR3: CASSYSGLGSYEQYF

size: -
J: TRBJ1-5
V: TRBV9
D: TRBD1
DNA: TGTGCCAGCAGCCTAGGGACAGGGAATCAGCCCCAGCATTTT
CDR3: CASSLGTGNQPQHF

size: -
J: TRBJ2-3
V: TRBV7-6
D: TRBD2
DNA: TGTGCCAGCAGCTTAGTTGCGGGAGCGATAGATACGCAGTATTTT
CDR3: CASSLVAGAIDTQYF

size: -
J: TRBJ1-2
V: TRBV4-2
D: -
DNA: TGTGCCAGCAGCCAAGATAACAGCAACTATGGCTACACCTTC
CDR3: CASSQDNSNYGYTF

size: -
J: TRBJ2-1
V: TRBV5-1
D: -
DNA: TGCGCCAGCAGCTTGGCCGACCCTGAGCAGTTCTTC
CDR3: CASSLADPEQFF

size: -
J: TRBJ2-7
V: TRBV28
D: -
DNA: TGTGCCAGCAATAAGCAGTCCGAGTTCACCTACGAGCAGTACTTC
CDR3: CASNKQSEFTYEQYF

size: -
J: TRBJ1-2
V: TRBV6-5
D: -
DNA: TGTGCCAGCACCCCAAGGGGCCGCTATGGCTACACCTTC
CDR3: CASTPRGRYGYTF

size: few
J: TRBJ1-5
V: TRBV28
D: -
DNA: TGTGCCAGCAGTACGAGACAGGTTTATAGCAATCAGCCCCAGCATTTT
CDR3: CASSTRQVYSNQPQHF

size: -
J: TRBJ2-1
V: TRBV9
D: -
DNA: TGTGCCAGCAGCGACGGGAACACCAATGAGCAGTTCTTC
CDR3: CASSDGNTNEQFF

size: -
J: TRBJ2-1
V: TRBV19
D: TRBD2
DNA: TGTGCCAGTAGTATCGGGGGGGGAGCCTATGAGCAGTTCTTC
CDR3: CASSIGGGAYEQFF

size: -
J: TRBJ1-2
V: TRBV30
D: TRBD1
DNA: TGTGCCTGGAGTGCCTTACAGGGGAGTGGCTACACCTTC
CDR3: CAWSALQGSGYTF

size: once
J: TRBJ2-1
V: TRBV27
D: TRBD1
DNA: TGTGCCAGCAGCTCCGGACAGGGAAGGAACAATGAGCAGTTCTTC
CDR3: CASSSGQGRNNEQFF

size: -
J: TRBJ2-7
V: TRBV29-1
D: TRBD1
DNA: TGCAGCGTTACCAGGACAGGGGAGGTCTACGAGCAGTACTTC
CDR3: CSVTRTGEVYEQYF

size: -
J: TRBJ2-5
V: TRBV27
D: -
DNA: TGTGCCAGCAGTTTACGGGGGCCTACTAGCATCCAAGAGACCCAGTACTTC
CDR3: CASSLRGPTSIQETQYF

size: -
J: TRBJ1-2
V: TRBV28
D: -
DNA: TGTGCCAGCAGTGACCCAGGGGAGGGCTACACCTTC
CDR3: CASSDPGEGYTF

size: -
J: TRBJ1-2
V: TRBV19
D: -
DNA: TGTGCCAGTAGTACACCCGAAGCCCTCTATGGCTACACCTTC
CDR3: CASSTPEALYGYTF

size: once
J: TRBJ1-3
V: TRBV15
D: TRBD1
DNA: TGTGCCACCAGCTTACAGGGGGTCCTCTCTGGAAACACCATATATTTT
CDR3: CATSLQGVLSGNTIYF